This TCR beta chain was captured in a study of T cell repertoires in cytomegalovirus infection. Study-level information: CMV epitopes that were recently identified and HLA-C-restricted were used alongside well-studied HLA-B-restricted ones. CMV infection together with matching HLA type was indicated by public TCR beta signatures.

Notes on this clonotype: Antigen specificity is unknown.

This CDR3 has 13 residues. Germline values: CDR1 SEHNR, CDR2 FQNEAQ (reference sequence). The V gene lost 4 bases and the J gene lost 7 bases, with 11 bases spanning the gap. MiXCR was run by TCRdb on the reads, yielding one entry per CDR3 protein. Of a few hundred thousand distinct CDR3 sequences in the sample, 42% were seen once. The TCR originated in a human donor in good health (CMV status not recorded). Some clones in this sample may be carry-over from other donors' samples. Sample: cultured PBMCs, taken from culture after CMV antigen stimulation. This chain joins TRBV7-9 and TRBJ2-1; D unclear. The CDR3 sequence is CASSSITGNEQFF. The CDR3 bases are TGTGCCAGCAGCTCAATTACCGGTAATGAGCAGTTCTTC.